This entry is about one T cell receptor beta chain. Its antigen remains unknown. Other DNA sequences of this sample code for an identical CDR3. These data originate in a study of shared clonotypes between healthy human individuals. Study as a whole: The cohort had a couple of women and three men, ages 18 to 49. Broader study findings: Several donors showed sharing of approximately 5% of naive CD4 clonotypes. Among non-shared clonotypes, generation probabilities were lower than among those shared by all four donors.

CD45RO-negative, CCR7-positively selected cells formed the naive CD8 fraction, excluding terminally differentiated effector memory CD45RA+ cells. TCRdb keeps only in-frame clones here, not all; method: immunoSEQ multiplex PCR. The sample holds around 2,000,000 clones, around 96% seen once. Germline V lookup: CDR1 MNHNY, CDR2 SVGAGI (reference sequence). The CDR3 loop spans 12 amino acids. V was shortened by 6 bases and J by 4 bases, with 9 bases between the two germline ends. The chain uses TRBV6-6 and TRBJ2-5; D remains unclear. The sequence came from a man aged 18 to 29 in good health. Sequencing was carried out using naive CD8+ T cells sorted from blood. CDR3 residues: CASSYILETQYF. CDR3 DNA sequence: TGTGCCAGCAGCTACATCCTAGAGACCCAGTACTTC.